This TCR beta chain is from a study of blood T cell repertoires in COVID-19 (dated by TCRdb to 2020 to 2021). For context, the study as a whole: Collaborator samples came from the United States, Italy and Spain and covered acute and convalescent phases of COVID-19. Where available, HLA class I and class II types were obtained from metadata supplied by the sample provider rather than from assay-based typing. The prospective study material was composed of cDNA or gDNA derived from T cells, B-cell-depleted T cells, or PBMCs. The repertoires were released in a freely available public database meant as a resource for research on the immune response to SARS-CoV-2. Samples came from the ongoing ImmuneRACE study (first 160 participants) plus 1,254 subjects from 6 global collaborators. Nearly every sample came with metadata listing a de-identified subject ID, COVID-19 status, age in years and sex. Subjects who had been exposed to COVID-19, were actively infected with it, or had recovered from it provided the deeply sampled blood TCRbeta repertoires that made up the dataset.

Regarding this clone: Its antigen target is currently unknown. No much larger clone exists at a distance of one base, and base qualities are not known.

The immunoSEQ Assay, a bias-controlled multiplex PCR, was used to amplify TCRbeta CDR3 regions from genomic DNA. Per the authors' processing: Within the assay, amplification of reference gene primers was used to estimate how many nucleated cells each sample contained. To quantify the absolute abundance of each unique TCRbeta CDR3 rearrangement, sequence reads were collapsed and filtered. For each sample, productive Simpson clonality was calculated as the square root of Simpson's diversity index across productive rearrangements. Not all clones reach the TCRdb copy of this immuneACCESS table, which keeps in-frame sequences only. Checked studies attribute under half of the gap to unresolved V genes and leave the rest unexplained. V and J calls and clone size come straight from that table; D and trimming were deduced from the DNA. This sample has about 250,000 clones in its table, and over 75% of those were observed once. Roughly 2.3% of the sample is taken by the ten largest.

Broad study findings and their caveats: How much clinical and demographic metadata was included differed by source and by participant, and the metadata was provided uncurated.

Participants in the prospective study were aged roughly 18 to 100 years, lived in approximately 26 United States geographic areas, and enrolled through a virtual design. To assign participants to cohorts, the prospective study relied on clinical history that participants themselves reported in a screening survey and a study questionnaire. For ImmuneRACE Cohort 3, a participant was defined as recovered based on two consecutive negative NP/OP PCR tests, clearance by a healthcare professional, or resolution of symptoms. In the prospective study, mobile phlebotomists collected whole blood, serum and a nasopharyngeal or oropharyngeal swab from each participant. Additional blood draws and questionnaires over an approximately two-month period could optionally be provided by prospective study participants. Blood samples from the prospective study were shipped frozen or at room temperature prior to DNA extraction.

Relative to germline, V is missing 4 bases and J is missing 6 bases, with 4 bases of the junction outside any gene match. Via the germline V gene, CDR1 is SGHRS and CDR2 YFSETQ. Inclusive of the bounding cysteine and phenylalanine, the CDR3 is 15 residues long. Of the read, only the CDR3 DNA is kept; its 45 bases are in frame from base 1. The receptor chain draws on TRBV5-1 and TRBJ1-6, and TRBD1 aligns with 10 junction nucleotides. This TCR derives from a woman aged 18-29 years who had recovered from COVID-19. The material sequenced was PBMCs or T cells enriched from blood (not recorded which). The CDR3 region: CASSPRTGGNSPLHF. The bases read TGCGCCAGCAGCCCGCGGACAGGGGGTAATTCACCCCTCCACTTT.